The T cell receptor beta chain under discussion was sequenced for a study of CD8+ T cells in alopecia areata. On the study more broadly: Treatment of the treated patients consisted of oral tofacitinib, 5 to 10 mg twice daily. After 6 to 18 months of tofacitinib, follow-up continued 6 months off drug. Findings and caveats of the study: Tissue-resident alphabeta T cells belonging to normal skin likewise get sequenced within scalp specimens. In scalp and blood, many expanded lesional clones persisted during tofacitinib.

As for treatment: oral pan-JAK inhibitor, 5-10 mg twice daily. Extracted RNA was reverse transcribed into cDNA, the sequencing template. Using immunoSEQ multiplex PCR, the repertoire was profiled, and TCRdb retains in-frame clones only, with some absent. The sample records about 160,000 clones, around three fifths being singletons. To note about this clone: What it binds is not known.

The V gene lost 2 bases and the J gene lost 1 base, with 12 bases spanning the gap. This CDR3 region has 15 residues. Looked up from germline, CDR1 is SGHRS and CDR2 is YFSETQ. The sample in question was CD4+ T cells sorted from blood, obtained at week 24, from a patient treated with tofacitinib. The chain has TRBV5-1 and TRBJ1-1, with D unresolved. The receptor's source is a human donor with alopecia areata. CDR3 amino acids: CASSLGLGSNTEAFF. The CDR3 nucleotides are TGCGCCAGCAGCTTAGGTCTAGGGTCGAACACTGAAGCTTTCTTT.